These T cell receptor beta chains were read from a single sample in a study of read filtering for tumor transcriptome and immune sequencing. TCRdb recomputed calls from the reads with MiXCR, one row per CDR3 protein. Of under 80,000 distinct CDR3 sequences listed, approximately 19% are singletons. Sequencing used a population of CD138-negative cells sorted from bone marrow. These receptors originate from a donor at least 40 years old with multiple myeloma. Both conserved end residues are part of each CDR3. Each record gives: J gene, CDR3 length, clone size, D gene, V gene, CDR3 DNA, CDR3 protein. The D gene is left open where the match is weak. Clone size is not always given. Where it is, it says once, few, many or a class for expanded clones.

J gene: TRBJ2-2
CDR3 length: 14
clone size: many
D gene: NA
V gene: TRBV9
CDR3 DNA: TGTGCCAGCAGCGTCCGGGGCAACACCGGGGAGCTGTTTTTT
CDR3 protein: CASSVRGNTGELFF

J gene: TRBJ2-7
CDR3 length: 13
clone size: few
D gene: TRBD1
V gene: TRBV23-1
CDR3 DNA: TGCGCCAGGTACCGGGACAGGGTCTACGAGCAGTACTTC
CDR3 protein: CARYRDRVYEQYF

J gene: TRBJ2-7
CDR3 length: 15
clone size: few
D gene: TRBD1
V gene: TRBV3-1
CDR3 DNA: TGTGCCAGCAGCCTTAAGGGACAGGTTATCTACGAGCAGTACTTC
CDR3 protein: CASSLKGQVIYEQYF

J gene: TRBJ1-4
CDR3 length: 15
clone size: NA
D gene: NA
V gene: TRBV7-3
CDR3 DNA: TGTGCCAGCAGCACACGGGGGGGCATCTATGAAAAACTGTTTTTT
CDR3 protein: CASSTRGGIYEKLFF

J gene: TRBJ1-1
CDR3 length: 11
clone size: many
D gene: NA
V gene: TRBV6-6
CDR3 DNA: TGTGCCAGCAGTTACCTCACTGAAGCTTTCTTT
CDR3 protein: CASSYLTEAFF

J gene: TRBJ2-1
CDR3 length: 18
clone size: many
D gene: TRBD2
V gene: TRBV7-9
CDR3 DNA: TGTGCCAGCAGTTTACGCCCTACGGGACTAGATTCCTACAATGAGCAGTTCTTC
CDR3 protein: CASSLRPTGLDSYNEQFF

J gene: TRBJ1-6
CDR3 length: 13
clone size: NA
D gene: NA
V gene: TRBV6-1
CDR3 DNA: TGTGCCAGCAGGGGACGGAGGTGGACACCCCCCCACTTT
CDR3 protein: CASRGRRWTPPHF

J gene: TRBJ1-5
CDR3 length: 15
clone size: many
D gene: NA
V gene: TRBV5-1
CDR3 DNA: TGCGCCAGCAGCTTGGAGGGGACGGAGAATCAGCCCCAGCATTTT
CDR3 protein: CASSLEGTENQPQHF

J gene: TRBJ2-1
CDR3 length: 14
clone size: many
D gene: TRBD1
V gene: TRBV29-1
CDR3 DNA: TGCAGCGTTGACCGGGACAGGGGCTACAATGAGCAGTTCTTC
CDR3 protein: CSVDRDRGYNEQFF

J gene: TRBJ2-1
CDR3 length: 16
clone size: many
D gene: TRBD2
V gene: TRBV20-1
CDR3 DNA: TGCAGTGCAGATAGCGGGAGCTCCCACTCCTACAATGAGCAGTTCTTC
CDR3 protein: CSADSGSSHSYNEQFF

J gene: TRBJ2-3
CDR3 length: 17
clone size: many
D gene: NA
V gene: TRBV20-1
CDR3 DNA: TGCAGTGCTAGACCCTTCCTGAGCCCCCGGGCCCCAGATACGCAGTATTTT
CDR3 protein: CSARPFLSPRAPDTQYF

J gene: TRBJ2-7
CDR3 length: 13
clone size: few
D gene: TRBD1
V gene: TRBV29-1
CDR3 DNA: TGCAGCGTCGGCGACAGGGGGGGGTACGAGCAGTACTTC
CDR3 protein: CSVGDRGGYEQYF

J gene: TRBJ1-1
CDR3 length: 14
clone size: NA
D gene: NA
V gene: TRBV3-1
CDR3 DNA: TGTGCCAGCAGCCACCCCGGACCGAACACTGAAGCTTTCTTT
CDR3 protein: CASSHPGPNTEAFF

J gene: TRBJ1-5
CDR3 length: 13
clone size: many
D gene: NA
V gene: TRBV6-1
CDR3 DNA: TGTGCCAGCAGTGAGACACCCAATCAGCCCCAGCATTTT
CDR3 protein: CASSETPNQPQHF

J gene: TRBJ2-5
CDR3 length: 14
clone size: many
D gene: NA
V gene: TRBV5-4
CDR3 DNA: TGTGCCAGCAGCAATTCCGGGACACCTTCGACCCAGTACTTC
CDR3 protein: CASSNSGTPSTQYF

J gene: TRBJ2-7
CDR3 length: 15
clone size: many
D gene: NA
V gene: TRBV25-1
CDR3 DNA: TGTGCCAGCAACAGCTCCCTCCTTACCTGCTACGAGCAGTACTTC
CDR3 protein: CASNSSLLTCYEQYF

J gene: TRBJ2-7
CDR3 length: 15
clone size: NA
D gene: TRBD2
V gene: TRBV6-6
CDR3 DNA: TGTGCCAGCAGTTCTCCGACTAGCGATACCTACGAGCAGTACTTC
CDR3 protein: CASSSPTSDTYEQYF

J gene: TRBJ2-7
CDR3 length: 11
clone size: many
D gene: NA
V gene: TRBV20-1
CDR3 DNA: TGCAGTGCTAGAGGGCCCTACGAGCAGTACTTC
CDR3 protein: CSARGPYEQYF

J gene: TRBJ1-6
CDR3 length: 14
clone size: many
D gene: TRBD1
V gene: TRBV28
CDR3 DNA: TGTGCCAATATGCCTGGGACAGGTGGTTCACCCCTCCACTTT
CDR3 protein: CANMPGTGGSPLHF

J gene: TRBJ2-3
CDR3 length: 12
clone size: many
D gene: NA
V gene: TRBV6-5
CDR3 DNA: TGTGCCAGCAGGGGAGGCACAGATACGCAGTATTTT
CDR3 protein: CASRGGTDTQYF

J gene: TRBJ2-2
CDR3 length: 11
clone size: many
D gene: NA
V gene: TRBV29-1
CDR3 DNA: TGCAGCGTTGGGAACACCGGGGAGCTGTTTTTT
CDR3 protein: CSVGNTGELFF

J gene: TRBJ2-1
CDR3 length: 12
clone size: few
D gene: TRBD2
V gene: TRBV10-2
CDR3 DNA: TGCGCCAGCACGGATAGCGGGAGAGACCAGTTCTTC
CDR3 protein: CASTDSGRDQFF

J gene: TRBJ1-1
CDR3 length: 16
clone size: many
D gene: NA
V gene: TRBV3-1
CDR3 DNA: TGTGCCAGCAGCCGCCCGGACGGTTTGGCTGGCACTGAAGCTTTCTTT
CDR3 protein: CASSRPDGLAGTEAFF

J gene: TRBJ2-7
CDR3 length: 13
clone size: many
D gene: NA
V gene: TRBV24-1
CDR3 DNA: TGTGCCACCAGTGATTCTCTGGGGGTCGAGCAGTACTTC
CDR3 protein: CATSDSLGVEQYF

J gene: TRBJ2-7
CDR3 length: 13
clone size: many
D gene: TRBD1
V gene: TRBV5-1
CDR3 DNA: TGCGCCAGCAGCGACAGGGAATCGGACGAGCAGTACTTC
CDR3 protein: CASSDRESDEQYF

J gene: TRBJ2-1
CDR3 length: 12
clone size: few
D gene: NA
V gene: TRBV7-9
CDR3 DNA: TGTGCCAGCAGCTTAGGCTACAATGAGCAGTTCTTC
CDR3 protein: CASSLGYNEQFF

J gene: TRBJ2-3
CDR3 length: 15
clone size: many
D gene: NA
V gene: TRBV28
CDR3 DNA: TGTGCCAGCAGTTTAGGGGGGGCCGGCACAGATACGCAGTATTTT
CDR3 protein: CASSLGGAGTDTQYF

J gene: TRBJ1-5
CDR3 length: 16
clone size: many
D gene: NA
V gene: TRBV7-8
CDR3 DNA: TGTGCCAGCAGCCCGAACGTTGGGGGTGGCAATCAGCCCCAGCATTTT
CDR3 protein: CASSPNVGGGNQPQHF

J gene: TRBJ2-3
CDR3 length: 14
clone size: many
D gene: NA
V gene: TRBV5-1
CDR3 DNA: TGCGCCAGCAGCGTAACAGGGTTGAGAGATACGCAGTATTTT
CDR3 protein: CASSVTGLRDTQYF

J gene: TRBJ2-5
CDR3 length: 15
clone size: NA
D gene: TRBD2
V gene: TRBV14
CDR3 DNA: TGTGCCAGCAGCCAGATATCGACTAGCCGGGAGACCCAGTACTTC
CDR3 protein: CASSQISTSRETQYF

J gene: TRBJ1-4
CDR3 length: 15
clone size: many
D gene: TRBD1
V gene: TRBV3-1
CDR3 DNA: TGTGCCAGCAGCCCGTTGACAGGGGGAGGTGAAAAACTGTTTTTT
CDR3 protein: CASSPLTGGGEKLFF

J gene: TRBJ2-3
CDR3 length: 14
clone size: NA
D gene: TRBD1
V gene: TRBV19
CDR3 DNA: TGTGCCAGTAGCTCGGGACAGCCGGTAAATACGCAGTATTTT
CDR3 protein: CASSSGQPVNTQYF

J gene: TRBJ2-7
CDR3 length: 13
clone size: NA
D gene: NA
V gene: TRBV7-8
CDR3 DNA: TGTGCCAGCAGCTTGATCAGGTACCGAGAGCAGTACTTC
CDR3 protein: CASSLIRYREQYF

J gene: TRBJ1-1
CDR3 length: 12
clone size: many
D gene: NA
V gene: TRBV29-1
CDR3 DNA: TGCAGCGTCGCACAGGGGAACACTGAAGCTTTCTTT
CDR3 protein: CSVAQGNTEAFF

J gene: TRBJ1-5
CDR3 length: 17
clone size: many
D gene: NA
V gene: TRBV28
CDR3 DNA: TGTGCCAGCAGTCCCCCTGCCAGGGTTCGGAGCAATCAGCCCCAGCATTTT
CDR3 protein: CASSPPARVRSNQPQHF

J gene: TRBJ2-7
CDR3 length: 16
clone size: once
D gene: TRBD1
V gene: TRBV2
CDR3 DNA: TGTGCCAGCCGTTTGTCTCTGGGACAGGGGACCTACGAGCAGTACTTC
CDR3 protein: CASRLSLGQGTYEQYF

J gene: TRBJ2-7
CDR3 length: 14
clone size: NA
D gene: NA
V gene: TRBV20-1
CDR3 DNA: TGCAGTGCTAGTTTCGGGAAACTCGGGGACGAGCAGTACTTC
CDR3 protein: CSASFGKLGDEQYF

J gene: TRBJ2-2
CDR3 length: 15
clone size: many
D gene: TRBD1
V gene: TRBV7-9
CDR3 DNA: TGTGCCAGCAGCTTCGGGACAGGGGGCTCCGGGGAGCTGTTTTTT
CDR3 protein: CASSFGTGGSGELFF

J gene: TRBJ2-5
CDR3 length: 14
clone size: few
D gene: TRBD1
V gene: TRBV6-2/TRBV6-3
CDR3 DNA: TGTGCCAGCAGGCTGACAGGGGGCACAGAGACCCAGTACTTC
CDR3 protein: CASRLTGGTETQYF

J gene: TRBJ2-2
CDR3 length: 14
clone size: many
D gene: TRBD2
V gene: TRBV20-1
CDR3 DNA: TGCAGTGGCTCGGGGGGGCGGAGCACCGGGGAGCTGTTTTTT
CDR3 protein: CSGSGGRSTGELFF

J gene: TRBJ2-7
CDR3 length: 15
clone size: many
D gene: NA
V gene: TRBV15
CDR3 DNA: TGTGCCACCAGCTACCGCAGGGGGGCCTCCTACGAGCAGTACTTC
CDR3 protein: CATSYRRGASYEQYF

J gene: TRBJ2-3
CDR3 length: 16
clone size: NA
D gene: TRBD1
V gene: TRBV28
CDR3 DNA: TGTGCCAGCAGTACGATAGGACAGGGGGACACAGATACGCATTATTTT
CDR3 protein: CASSTIGQGDTDTHYF

J gene: TRBJ2-1
CDR3 length: 13
clone size: NA
D gene: NA
V gene: TRBV6-4
CDR3 DNA: TGTGCCAGCAGGGAGGGAGGACGCAATGAGCAGTTCTTC
CDR3 protein: CASREGGRNEQFF

J gene: TRBJ2-4
CDR3 length: 14
clone size: many
D gene: TRBD1
V gene: TRBV7-9
CDR3 DNA: TGTGCCAGCAGCGCAGACAGGGTTTACCACATTCAGTACTTC
CDR3 protein: CASSADRVYHIQYF

J gene: TRBJ1-5
CDR3 length: 16
clone size: few
D gene: NA
V gene: TRBV28
CDR3 DNA: TGTGCCAGCAGTGGCATGGGGGGGGTCGGCAATCAGCCCCAGCATTTT
CDR3 protein: CASSGMGGVGNQPQHF

J gene: TRBJ1-1
CDR3 length: 16
clone size: NA
D gene: NA
V gene: TRBV5-1
CDR3 DNA: TGCGCCAGCAGCTTGGGGGCCTCAGGGGAGCTGGGGGAAGCTTTCTTT
CDR3 protein: CASSLGASGELGEAFF

J gene: TRBJ2-7
CDR3 length: 15
clone size: many
D gene: NA
V gene: TRBV5-4
CDR3 DNA: TGTGCCAGCAGCTCCCTGGGAGCGATATCCTACGAGCAGTACTTC
CDR3 protein: CASSSLGAISYEQYF

J gene: TRBJ2-1
CDR3 length: 13
clone size: many
D gene: NA
V gene: TRBV6-1
CDR3 DNA: TGTGCCAGCAGTGAAGCCTCTAGGGCCGAGCAGTTCTTC
CDR3 protein: CASSEASRAEQFF

J gene: TRBJ2-5
CDR3 length: 15
clone size: many
D gene: NA
V gene: TRBV10-3
CDR3 DNA: TGTGCCATCAGTGGCGGGGTGGGACAGCAAGAGACCCAGTACTTC
CDR3 protein: CAISGGVGQQETQYF

J gene: TRBJ2-7
CDR3 length: 15
clone size: few
D gene: TRBD1
V gene: TRBV7-2
CDR3 DNA: TGTGCCAGCAGCTTAAGACAGGGGTCCCTCTACGAGCAGTACTTC
CDR3 protein: CASSLRQGSLYEQYF

J gene: TRBJ2-2
CDR3 length: 15
clone size: many
D gene: NA
V gene: TRBV10-3
CDR3 DNA: TGTGCCGCATCCCCCTCCGGCTTGGTGGGCGGGGAGCTGTTTTTT
CDR3 protein: CAASPSGLVGGELFF

J gene: TRBJ2-6
CDR3 length: 17
clone size: many
D gene: TRBD2
V gene: TRBV7-3
CDR3 DNA: TGTGCCAGCAGCCCCCGGGACTATGTTTTCGGGGCCAACGTCCTGACTTTC
CDR3 protein: CASSPRDYVFGANVLTF

J gene: TRBJ1-1
CDR3 length: 13
clone size: many
D gene: NA
V gene: TRBV6-2/TRBV6-3
CDR3 DNA: TGTGCCAGCAGTTGGGACGGCTGGGGGGAAGCTTTCTTT
CDR3 protein: CASSWDGWGEAFF

J gene: TRBJ1-4
CDR3 length: 16
clone size: many
D gene: TRBD1
V gene: TRBV18
CDR3 DNA: TGTGCCAGCTCAGGACAACGGGACAGGGCTAATGAAAAACTGTTTTTT
CDR3 protein: CASSGQRDRANEKLFF

J gene: TRBJ2-1
CDR3 length: 12
clone size: many
D gene: NA
V gene: TRBV20-1
CDR3 DNA: TGCAGTGCCAGAGACCGACACAATGAGCAGTTCTTC
CDR3 protein: CSARDRHNEQFF